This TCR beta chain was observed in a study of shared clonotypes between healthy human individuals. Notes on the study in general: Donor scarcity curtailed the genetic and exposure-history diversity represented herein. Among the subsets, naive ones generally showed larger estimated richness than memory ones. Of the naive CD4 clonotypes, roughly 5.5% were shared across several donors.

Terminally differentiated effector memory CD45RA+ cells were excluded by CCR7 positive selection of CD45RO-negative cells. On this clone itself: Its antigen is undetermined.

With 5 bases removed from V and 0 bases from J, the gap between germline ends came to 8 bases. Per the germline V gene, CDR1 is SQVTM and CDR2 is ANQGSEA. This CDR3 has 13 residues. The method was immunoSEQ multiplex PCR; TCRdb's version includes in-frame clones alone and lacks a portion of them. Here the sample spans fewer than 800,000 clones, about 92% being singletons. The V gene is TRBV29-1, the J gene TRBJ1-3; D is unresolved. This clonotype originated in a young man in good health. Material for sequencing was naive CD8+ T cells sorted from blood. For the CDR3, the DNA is TGCAGCGTTCAGGAACTCTCTGGAAACACCATATATTTT. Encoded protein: CSVQELSGNTIYF.